One sample yielded the 15 T cell receptor beta chains listed below, sequenced in a study of T cell responses to AZD1222 COVID-19 vaccine (dated by TCRdb to 2020 to 2022). This specimen's time point label, per the study, means: baseline before first vaccination. To prepare the library, the immunoSEQ multiplex PCR assay was applied. The table comes from immuneACCESS by way of TCRdb, which keeps in-frame sequences with V and J called. Part of the clones is missing from these tables; in studies checked, under half for an unresolved V gene and the rest for unknown reasons. Across this sample there are about 140,000 clones, with 75% to 95% seen only once. Clones ranked in the top ten supply around 2.8% of the sample. This material consisted of peripheral blood, taken on day 0 of AZD1222 vaccination. These receptors were obtained from an adult in good health.

The chain couples TRBV3-1 (or the pseudogene TRBV3-2) to TRBJ2-5; no definite D call. The germline CDR1 and CDR2 sequences are LGHDT and YNNKEL (reference sequence). V was clipped by 1 base and J by 3 bases, with 9 bases between them. The CDR3 has 14 amino acids. The CDR3 reads CASSQAGREETQYF. The CDR3 coding sequence is TGTGCCAGCAGCCAAGCAGGTAGGGAAGAGACCCAGTACTTC.

The rearrangement uses TRBV28 and TRBJ2-7, with D tentatively TRBD1 (5 bases). From germline, CDR1 is MDHEN and CDR2 SYDVKM. The V and J ends lost 5 bases and 5 bases respectively, with 19 bases between them. The CDR3 consists of 15 residues. The CDR3 DNA reads TGTGCCAGCAGTCCCCCCCCTTACAGGCGCCACGAGCAGTACTTC. Translation gives CASSPPPYRRHEQYF.

The chain uses TRBV25-1 and TRBJ2-7; unclear D gene. The ends were cut back, 4 bases at V and 0 bases at J, with 4 bases in the middle. CDR3 size: 12 residues. The germline CDR1 and CDR2 sequences are MGHDK and SYGVNS. The CDR3 nucleotides are TGTGCCAGCAGTGTCTCCTCCTACGAGCAGTACTTC. This sequence encodes CASSVSSYEQYF.

This chain uses TRBV28 with TRBJ2-7; D tentatively reads TRBD1 or TRBD2 (6 bases each). Germline V gene sequence: CDR1 MDHEN, CDR2 SYDVKM. The V gene lost 7 bases and the J gene lost 1 base, with 14 bases spanning the gap. CDR3 length: 14 residues. CDR3 amino acids: CASNPRGVSYEQYF. In nucleotides, the CDR3 is TGTGCCAGCAACCCTAGGGGGGTATCCTACGAGCAGTACTTC.

This chain joins TRBV28 and TRBJ2-1; D unclear. Germline loops: CDR1 MDHEN, CDR2 SYDVKM. There are 15 residues in the CDR3. The V gene lost 6 bases and the J gene lost 8 bases, with 20 bases spanning the gap. The CDR3 region is CASSHDNPLVDEQFF. The CDR3 DNA is TGTGCCAGCAGCCATGACAACCCTCTGGTGGATGAGCAGTTCTTC.

This chain joins TRBV7-9 and TRBJ2-3; a weak D match, TRBD2 (6 bases). The CDR3 contains 13 residues. The V end was cut by 7 bases, the J end by 3 bases, with 11 bases between. Germline CDR1 and CDR2: SEHNR and FQNEAQ (reference sequence). The CDR3, as DNA: TGTGCCAGCATCCTCGGGGGAACAGATACGCAGTATTTT. Protein sequence: CASILGGTDTQYF.

The V call is TRBV5-6, the J call TRBJ1-6, with no clear D. Trimming stripped 1 base from V and 3 bases from J, with 5 bases between. Per the germline V gene, CDR1 is SGHDT and CDR2 is YYEEEE. The CDR3 extends over 14 amino acids. As DNA, the CDR3 is TGTGCCAGCAGCTTGCCCTACTATAATTCACCCCTCCACTTT. Translating it yields CASSLPYYNSPLHF.

The rearrangement joins TRBV5-6 to TRBJ2-1, with 9 positions matching TRBD2. Germline V gene sequence: CDR1 SGHDT, CDR2 YYEEEE. The CDR3 contains 14 residues. Unmatched junction bases numbered 7, after V lost 3 bases and J lost 9 bases. The DNA for the CDR3 is TGTGCCAGCAGCTATTTATCGACTAGCGGTGAGCAGTTCTTC. This codes for CASSYLSTSGEQFF.

The chain couples TRBV10-3 to TRBJ1-1; D is possibly TRBD1 (6 bases). The V end lost 8 bases, the J end lost 4 bases, and 20 bases lay between the germline ends. Germline assignment: CDR1 ENHRY and CDR2 SYGVKD. The CDR3 sequence is 15 residues long. The CDR3 loop is CAISNQVGGGTEAFF. The CDR3 bases are TGTGCCATCTCTAACCAGGTAGGAGGGGGCACTGAAGCTTTCTTT.

This CDR3 is CASSRPEISGNTIYF. In DNA form, the CDR3 reads TGTGCCAGCAGCCGCCCGGAGATCTCTGGAAACACCATATATTTT. This sequence joins TRBV5-4 and TRBJ1-3; D remains unclear. Germline CDR1 and CDR2: SGHNT and YYREEE (reference sequence). The CDR3 totals 15 residues. V was shortened by 4 bases and J by 0 bases, with 11 bases between the two germline ends.

This chain uses TRBV20-1 with TRBJ2-7, with TRBD1 identical over 12 bases. The length of the CDR3 is 14 residues. CDR1 and CDR2 from the germline V gene are DFQATT and SNEGSKA (reference sequence). V lost 5 bases and J lost 4; bases outside the gene matches: 6. The CDR3: CSARGDRGLYEQYF. DNA of the CDR3: TGCAGTGCTCGTGGGGACAGGGGGCTTTACGAGCAGTACTTC.

V usage is TRBV7-9 and J usage is TRBJ2-7; the match to TRBD1 covers 7 bases. V lost 4 bases, J lost 0 bases, and 6 bases stayed unmatched. CDR3 length: 15 residues. The germline CDR1 and CDR2 sequences are SEHNR and FQNEAQ (reference sequence). CDR3 nucleotides: TGTGCCAGCAGCTCCGGGACAGCGGCCTCCTACGAGCAGTACTTC. This encodes CASSSGTAASYEQYF.

This clone occurred once. This chain links TRBV27 with TRBJ1-6; a possible D gene is TRBD1 (5 bases). The V end was cut by 3 bases, the J end by 9 bases, with 15 bases between. Germline CDR1 reads MNHEY; CDR2 reads SMNVEV (reference sequence). The length of the CDR3 is 15 residues. The CDR3 spells CASSFGTTVGSPLHF. CDR3 sequence (DNA): TGTGCCAGCAGTTTTGGGACCACCGTGGGTTCACCCCTCCACTTT.

The gene calls are TRBV7-8 and TRBJ2-2, with TRBD2 matching 8 bases. With V trimmed by 1 base and J by 7 bases, 8 bases remained unmatched. CDR3 size: 16 residues. From germline, CDR1 is SGHVS and CDR2 FQNEAQ. This CDR3 reads CASSLGSGRSSGELFF. The CDR3 DNA follows: TGTGCCAGCAGCTTAGGGAGCGGGAGATCGAGCGGGGAGCTGTTTTTT.

The rearrangement uses TRBV5-4 and TRBJ2-3; no definite D call. V was trimmed by 4 bases and J by 2 bases, leaving 8 bases between them. CDR3 size: 13 residues. Germline V CDR1 and CDR2: SGHNT, YYREEE (reference sequence). The CDR3 loop is CASSADPTDTQYF. The CDR3 nucleotides are TGTGCCAGCAGCGCGGACCCCACAGATACGCAGTATTTT.